The present entry profiles one TCR beta chain with its context. What it recognizes is unknown. This specimen comes from a study of regulatory T cells in long-lasting Graves disease. Broader study findings: Accuracy may have been reduced by the small sample size. Public clonotype sharing was higher in persistent than newly diagnosed patients.

As to time point: newly diagnosed GD, antithyroid drugs for less than 3 months. PBMC RNA served as the TCR library source. The TCR beta library used iRepertoire HTBI primers with Arm-PCR amplification of CDR3. TCRdb re-derived calls from the multiplex PCR reads in MiXCR, one entry per CDR3 protein. The sample carries about 500,000 distinct CDR3 sequences, more than 10% recorded once. CDR3 length equals 13 residues. V shed 3 bases and J shed 8 bases, with 10 bases lying between them. These same data were also listed under a study on T cells in Graves' hyperthyroidism and ophthalmopathy.

Source: peripheral blood mononuclear cells (PBMCs), taken at new diagnosis, from a patient treated with antithyroid drugs. This receptor was identified in a woman in her 30s with Graves disease. The chain employs TRBV12-3 or TRBV12-4 and TRBJ1-4, with D tentatively TRBD1 (5 bases). CDR3 nucleotides: TGTGCCAGCAGTTTGGTATGGGGGGAAAAACTGTTTTTT. This encodes CASSLVWGEKLFF.